The sequence of this T cell receptor (beta chain) was determined in a study of STAT5B mutations in CD4+ large granular lymphocyte leukemia. Across the whole study: The CDR3 'QG' motif was associated with a particular HLA allele among healthy donors.

Findings and limits, study-wide: CD4-sorted patient repertoires seemed more clonal than healthy CD4+ repertoires. Over 20% of private leukemic clonotypes occurred rarely in other patients' non-leukemic repertoires.

The CDR3 loop spans 15 amino acids. Trimming stripped 6 bases from V and 3 bases from J, with 18 bases between. In germline, CDR1 is ENHRY, CDR2 SYGVKD. Assay: immunoSEQ multiplex PCR; the TCRdb copy retains only in-frame clones and omits some. The table lists 22,000 or so clones, more than 60% of them singletons. Of note for this clone: The target antigen is unknown.

Material for sequencing was CD4+ T cells from blood buffy coats. The clonotype comes from a human donor in good health. The chain has TRBV10-3 and TRBJ2-7; D is possibly TRBD1 or TRBD2 (5 bases each). The CDR3 region is CAISDTGTEFYEQYF. The CDR3 bases are TGTGCCATCAGCGATACCGGGACGGAATTCTACGAGCAGTACTTC.